The T cell receptor beta chain under discussion was sequenced for a study of T-cell memory formation after mild COVID-19. TCRdb analysed the 5' RACE reads with MiXCR anew, one entry per CDR3 protein. Of roughly 200,000 distinct CDR3 sequences detected, approximately 16% appear once; the ten largest clones hold roughly 1.9%. Germline V gene sequence: CDR1 MGHRA, CDR2 YSYEKL. The ends were cut back, 4 bases at V and 7 bases at J, with 19 bases in the middle. CDR3 length: 15 amino acids. V and J are TRBV4-1 and TRBJ1-1, with D possibly being TRBD1 (6 bases). This TCR was sampled from an adult woman who had mild COVID-19 (a few samples of this study predate the infection). Cell type and time point are not known. The specimen was PBMCs or a T cell subset sorted from them (not recorded which). The CDR3 reads CASSLLGGRESEAFF. The CDR3 DNA follows: TGCGCCAGCAGCCTCCTAGGGGGGCGGGAGAGTGAAGCTTTCTTT.